The 16 T cell receptor beta chains given below trace back to one sample, sequenced in a study of blood T cell repertoires in COVID-19. Libraries were prepared by immunoSEQ multiplex PCR; TCRdb keeps only in-frame clonotypes and omits some of them. The data contain around 250,000 clones, 70% to 85% of them singletons. The sequenced material came from peripheral blood. The receptor set was obtained from a woman of 80 years or more with acute or convalescent COVID-19.

As concerns this clone: Compared with germline, one end of the junction differs, possibly owing to a read error. The J gene is TRBJ2-2, the V gene TRBV7-7, with TRBD2 identical over 7 bases. Per the germline V gene, CDR1 is SSHAT and CDR2 is FNYEAQ (reference sequence). The CDR3 runs 16 residues. CDR3 bases: TGTGCTAGCAGCCGACTAGCCGTCACGAACACCGGGGAGCTGTTTTTT. Translating it yields CASSRLAVTNTGELFF. The full variable domain, completed using reference TRBV7-7 and TRBJ2-2, is GAGVSQSPRYKVTKRGQDVTLRCDPISSHATLYWYQQALGQGPEFLTYFNYEAQPDKSGLPSDRFSAERPEGSISTLTIQRTEQRDSAMYRCASSRLAVTNTGELFFGEGSRLTVL.

The V call is TRBV5-1, the J call TRBJ1-1, with 7 bases that match TRBD1. Germline V gene data show CDR1 as SGHRS and CDR2 as YFSETQ. The CDR3 covers 14 residues. J lost 6 bases, V lost 0 bases, and 5 bases had no gene match. CDR3 loop: CASSLGDGTAEAFF. DNA of the CDR3: TGCGCCAGCAGCTTGGGGGACGGGACAGCTGAAGCTTTCTTT.

The gene calls are TRBV12-3 or TRBV12-4 and TRBJ2-5, with 8 bases matching TRBD2. This CDR3 is built from 13 residues. V gave up 4 bases and J gave up 5 bases; unmatched junction bases: 3. Written as DNA, the CDR3 is TGTGCCAGCAGTTACGGACTAGCCGAGACCCAGTACTTC. It encodes CASSYGLAETQYF.

The chain carries TRBV6-6 and TRBJ1-2, with TRBD1 matching 12 bases. Germline V gene sequence: CDR1 MNHNY, CDR2 SVGAGI (reference sequence). Trimming at V came to 6 bases and at J to 4 bases, leaving 18 bases not matched to a gene. This CDR3 has 19 residues. The CDR3 is CASSLTYPGTGGVIYGYTF. Here the CDR3 DNA reads TGTGCCAGCAGCTTAACCTACCCCGGGACAGGGGGCGTAATCTATGGCTACACCTTC.

This clone was counted a few times. This chain uses TRBV4-1 with TRBJ1-3; TRBD1 matches at 7 bases. With 2 bases clipped from V and 0 bases from J, the junction kept 7 bases outside the gene matches. Germline V lookup: CDR1 MGHRA, CDR2 YSYEKL. This CDR3 has 17 residues. Written as DNA, the CDR3 is TGCGCCAGCAGCCAAAACGGACAGGCAAACTCTGGAAACACCATATATTTT. Encoded protein: CASSQNGQANSGNTIYF.

This chain joins TRBV28 and TRBJ2-3; D remains ambiguous. The germline V and J ends were trimmed by 5 bases and 6 bases, with 18 bases remaining between them. The CDR3 consists of 15 residues. CDR1 and CDR2 (germline): MDHEN, SYDVKM. The CDR3 spells CASSHRSASPDTQYF. CDR3 DNA sequence: TGTGCCAGCAGTCATAGATCGGCTAGTCCGGATACGCAGTATTTT.

The V gene is TRBV7-3, the J gene TRBJ2-2; 8 positions agree with TRBD2. J gave up 1 base and V 5 bases, and 6 bases lay outside the gene matches. Per the germline V gene, CDR1 is SGHTA and CDR2 is FQGTGA. This CDR3 spans 16 amino acids. The CDR3 protein is CASSKNAGGNTGELFF. For the CDR3, the DNA is TGTGCCAGCAGCAAAAACGCGGGGGGGAACACCGGGGAGCTGTTTTTT.

This clone was recorded a few times. The chain links TRBV7-9 to TRBJ2-1, with 7 bases matching TRBD2. CDR1 and CDR2 (germline): SEHNR, FQNEAQ (reference sequence). V gave up 5 bases and J gave up 4 bases; unmatched junction bases: 8. The CDR3 is made up of 15 amino acids. Here the CDR3 reads CASSGSGKLYNEQFF. The DNA for the CDR3 is TGTGCCAGCAGCGGGAGCGGGAAGTTGTACAATGAGCAGTTCTTC.

This clone was found a few times. The V gene is TRBV2, the J gene TRBJ2-3, with 8 bases fitting TRBD2. This CDR3 region has 13 residues. The J segment lost 2 bases and the V segment lost 6 bases, leaving 1 base of the junction unmatched. Looked up from germline, CDR1 is SNHLY and CDR2 is FYNNEI. This CDR3 is CASRGLDTDTQYF. CDR3 coding DNA: TGTGCCAGCAGGGGACTAGACACAGATACGCAGTATTTT.

V is TRBV5-6 and J is TRBJ2-2, with a weak D call TRBD2 (7 bases). This CDR3 has 17 amino acids. Germline lookup yields CDR1 SGHDT and CDR2 YYEEEE. Trimming pared 0 bases from V and 0 bases from J, leaving 12 bases between. The CDR3 nucleotides read TGTGCCAGCAGCTTGGCCGGGGGGCGGTCGAACACCGGGGAGCTGTTTTTT. Its protein is CASSLAGGRSNTGELFF. Using reference TRBV5-6 and TRBJ2-2 for the parts outside the CDR3, the full variable domain is DAGVTQSPTHLIKTRGQQVTLRCSPKSGHDTVSWYQQALGQGPQFIFQYYEEEERQRGNFPDRFSGHQFPNYSSELNVNALLLGDSALYLCASSLAGGRSNTGELFFGEGSRLTVL.

The chain couples TRBV7-2 to TRBJ2-5; TRBD2 aligns across 14 bases. Trimming cost V 4 bases and J 5 bases; bases outside gene matches: 6. CDR1 is SGHTA and CDR2 is FQGNSA in the germline V gene. This CDR3 spans 16 amino acids. In DNA, the CDR3 is TGTGCCAGCAGCTCCGGGACTAGCGGGAGTTGGGAGACCCAGTACTTC. Residues: CASSSGTSGSWETQYF. Complete variable domain (other parts from reference TRBV7-2 and TRBJ2-5): GAGVSQSPSNKVTEKGKDVELRCDPISGHTALYWYRQSLGQGLEFLIYFQGNSAPDKSGLPSDRFSAERTGGSVSTLTIQRTQQEDSAVYLCASSSGTSGSWETQYFGPGTRLLVL.

The chain employs TRBV3-1 (or the pseudogene TRBV3-2) and TRBJ1-2; D is perhaps TRBD1 (6 bases). Germline CDR1 LGHDT, CDR2 YNNKEL (reference sequence). The ends were cut back, 1 base at V and 6 bases at J, with 9 bases in the middle. The CDR3 length is 13 residues. This chain's CDR3 is CASSQGQGNGYTF. CDR3 nucleotide sequence: TGTGCCAGCAGCCAAGGGCAGGGGAATGGCTACACCTTC.

This chain uses TRBV28 with TRBJ1-1, with D possibly matching TRBD1 (5 bases). The CDR3 is 14 residues long. CDR1 is MDHEN and CDR2 is SYDVKM in the germline V gene. V was trimmed by 6 bases and J by 5 bases, leaving 16 bases between them. DNA of the CDR3: TGTGCCAGCAGCCCATTCAATGGGGGGACTGAAGCTTTCTTT. It yields the protein CASSPFNGGTEAFF. Using reference TRBV28 and TRBJ1-1 for the parts outside the CDR3, the full variable domain is DVKVTQSSRYLVKRTGEKVFLECVQDMDHENMFWYRQDPGLGLRLIYFSYDVKMKEKGDIPEGYSVSREKKERFSLILESASTNQTSMYLCASSPFNGGTEAFFGQGTRLTVV.

This chain links TRBV7-3 with TRBJ2-5; 11 bases are shared with TRBD2. The V gene end was trimmed by 6 bases and the J gene end by 5 bases; junction bases not matched to a gene: 8. This CDR3 comprises 15 residues. The germline V gene has CDR1 SGHTA and CDR2 FQGTGA. CDR3 DNA sequence: TGTGCCAGCAGTCAAGTAGCGGGAGGGCGCGAGACCCAGTACTTC. This encodes CASSQVAGGRETQYF. Based on the CDR3 plus reference TRBV7-3 and TRBJ2-5, the full variable domain is GAGVSQTPSNKVTEKGKYVELRCDPISGHTALYWYRQSLGQGPEFLIYFQGTGAADDSGLPNDRFFAVRPEGSVSTLKIQRTERGDSAVYLCASSQVAGGRETQYFGPGTRLLVL.

The V call is TRBV5-1, the J call TRBJ1-2; TRBD1 might be the D (6 bases). From germline, CDR1 is SGHRS and CDR2 YFSETQ. V was cut by 1 base and J by 4 bases, with 14 bases left in between. The CDR3 has 15 amino acids. The DNA for the CDR3 is TGCGCCAGCAGCTTGAGTCAGGGGACGGGCTATGGCTACACCTTC. This codes for CASSLSQGTGYGYTF. The full variable domain, rest sourced from reference TRBV5-1 and TRBJ1-2, is KAGVTQTPRYLIKTRGQQVTLSCSPISGHRSVSWYQQTPGQGLQFLFEYFSETQRNKGNFPGRFSGRQFSNSRSEMNVSTLELGDSALYLCASSLSQGTGYGYTFGSGTRLTVV.

The chain employs TRBV6-2 or TRBV6-3 and TRBJ2-7, with 7 bases aligning to TRBD1. The CDR3 is made up of 14 amino acids. V lost 5 bases to trimming and J lost 1 base; unmatched junction nucleotides: 5. Germline V lookup: CDR1 MNHEY, CDR2 SVGEGT. CDR3 loop: CASSPRQGSYEQYF. The CDR3 region has the DNA TGTGCCAGCAGTCCGCGACAGGGATCCTACGAGCAGTACTTC.